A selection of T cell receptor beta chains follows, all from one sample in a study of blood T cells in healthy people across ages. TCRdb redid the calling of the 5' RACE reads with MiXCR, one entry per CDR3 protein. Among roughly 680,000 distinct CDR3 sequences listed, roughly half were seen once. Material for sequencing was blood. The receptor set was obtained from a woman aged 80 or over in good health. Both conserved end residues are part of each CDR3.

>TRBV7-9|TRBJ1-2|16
CASSLRADRANYGYTF
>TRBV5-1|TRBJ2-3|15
CASSMGLAGADTQYF
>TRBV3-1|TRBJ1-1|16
CASSQGSSTRLAEAFF
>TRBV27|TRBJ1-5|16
CASSFSGQGANQPQHF
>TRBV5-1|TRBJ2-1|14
CASSGAPGPNEQFF
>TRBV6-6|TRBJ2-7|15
CASSRDRGTIYEQYF
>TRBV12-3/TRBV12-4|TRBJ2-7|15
CASSPSMDRDGEQYF
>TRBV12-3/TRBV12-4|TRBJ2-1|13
CASTPYRDNEQFF
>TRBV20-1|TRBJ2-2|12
CSAATGAGELFF
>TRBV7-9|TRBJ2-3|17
CASSWGQGTERLDTQYF